The 20 T cell receptor beta chains in this list originate from one sample, sequenced in a study of Graves' ophthalmopathy and Graves' hyperthyroidism (dated by TCRdb to between 2017 and 2018). The instrument given in TCRdb is Illumina HiSeq 2000. For repertoire sequencing, TCR beta CDR3 regions were amplified from RNA transcripts. A first-round RT-PCR used HTBI primers with the Qiagen OneStep RT-PCR kit, followed by a second-round multiplex PCR, size selection and purification. TCRdb applied fastp at Q25 and MiXCR to the public reads, then kept only in-frame beta chains. Merged by CDR3 protein, the rows form single entries marked with the most common genes and DNA. A total of under 250,000 distinct CDR3 sequences appear in this sample, 25% to 35% of them only once. Approximately 8.6% of the sample goes to the ten largest clones. The sequencing input was peripheral blood. These receptors originate from a man in his fifties with Graves' ophthalmopathy. Donor details come from another sample of the same person, matched by shared clones.

This clonotype was found many times. The CDR3 coding sequence is TGCAGCGTTCGGACGGGGAGTTCTTATGGCTACACCTTC. Protein product: CSVRTGSSYGYTF. The genes are TRBV29-1 and TRBJ1-2; D remains ambiguous. The CDR3 runs 13 residues. Germline loops: CDR1 SQVTM, CDR2 ANQGSEA. V dropped 5 bases and J dropped 5 bases, with 15 bases sitting between them. The whole variable domain, filled in from reference TRBV29-1 and TRBJ1-2, reads SAVISQKPSRDICQRGTSLTIQCQVDSQVTMMFWYRQQPGQSLTLIATANQGSEATYESGFVIDKFPISRPNLTFSTLTVSNMSPEDSSIYLCSVRTGSSYGYTFGSGTRLTVV.

This clonotype has at least ten counts. The CDR3 DNA reads as TGTGCCAGCAGCCCCGCGGGGGGTGGCGGGGAGCTGTTTTTT. Translating gives CASSPAGGGGELFF. The genes are TRBV6-1 and TRBJ2-2, with TRBD2 matching over 8 bases. The CDR3 is 14 amino acids. The V and J ends lost 6 bases and 7 bases, in that order; junction bases with no gene match: 7. The germline CDR1 and CDR2 sequences are MNHNS and SASEGT.

This clonotype came up many times. The chain has TRBV19 and TRBJ2-5; D unresolved. Trimming stripped 4 bases from V and 5 bases from J, with 14 bases between. Germline loops: CDR1 LNHDA, CDR2 SQIVND (reference sequence). This CDR3 comprises 14 residues. The CDR3 DNA is TGTGCCAGTAGTACCACCGGCGGTCGGGAGACCCAGTACTTC. It yields the protein CASSTTGGRETQYF. Together with reference TRBV19 and TRBJ2-5, the CDR3 gives the full variable domain: DGGITQSPKYLFRKEGQNVTLSCEQNLNHDAMYWYRQDPGQGLRLIYYSQIVNDFQKGDIAEGYSVSREKKESFPLTVTSAQKNPTAFYLCASSTTGGRETQYFGPGTRLLVL.

This clonotype was seen at least ten times. V is TRBV6-2 or TRBV6-3 and J is TRBJ2-7; a weak D match, TRBD2 (5 bases). Germline CDR1 reads MNHEY; CDR2 reads SVGEGT. CDR3 size: 14 residues. V dropped 9 bases and J dropped 5 bases, with 20 bases sitting between them. CDR3 sequence reads: CARPQLVSLDEQYF. Here the CDR3 DNA reads TGTGCCAGACCCCAACTAGTTTCATTGGACGAGCAGTACTTC.

The rearrangement joins TRBV12-5 to TRBJ1-1, with TRBD1 matching 11 bases. V lost 0 bases to trimming and J lost 6 bases; unmatched junction nucleotides: 9. CDR3 size: 17 residues. Looked up from germline, CDR1 is LGHNT and CDR2 is FRNRAP. CDR3 in amino acids: CASGLVPSGTGGPEAFF. The CDR3 DNA sequence: TGTGCTAGTGGTTTGGTACCATCCGGGACAGGGGGTCCTGAAGCTTTCTTT.

This clonotype has at least ten counts. The rearrangement joins TRBV2 to TRBJ2-2; 10 nucleotides match TRBD1. CDR3 length: 15 amino acids. Germline-derived CDR1 and CDR2 are SNHLY and FYNNEI. V lost 6 bases to trimming and J lost 6 bases; unmatched junction nucleotides: 7. The CDR3 coding sequence is TGTGCCAGCAGGGCAGACAGGGGGCATGCCGGGGAGCTGTTTTTT. Encoded protein: CASRADRGHAGELFF.

This clonotype showed up many times. The chain is built from TRBV9 and TRBJ2-7, with unresolved D. The CDR3 runs to 13 residues. The germline V and J ends were trimmed by 0 bases and 2 bases, with 6 bases remaining between them. Germline V gene sequence: CDR1 SGDLS, CDR2 YYNGEE. The CDR3 here is CASSVALTYEQYF. In DNA, the CDR3 is TGTGCCAGCAGCGTAGCCCTTACCTACGAGCAGTACTTC.

The V and J genes are TRBV12-3 or TRBV12-4 and TRBJ1-1; D remains unclear. Trimming took off 4 bases at V and 4 bases at J, with 7 bases between the two ends. The CDR3 sequence is 12 residues long. The DNA for the CDR3 is TGTGCCAGCAGTTCACGACCCACTGAAGCTTTCTTT. Amino acids: CASSSRPTEAFF.

The V call is TRBV6-1, the J call TRBJ2-7, with 9 bases fitting TRBD2. Per the germline V gene, CDR1 is MNHNS and CDR2 is SASEGT. The CDR3 covers 16 residues. Losses at the gene ends were 6 bases for V and 4 bases for J; bases not matched to a gene: 13. The CDR3 protein is CASRGQQTSGLYEQYF. CDR3 bases: TGTGCCAGCAGGGGACAGCAGACTAGCGGCCTATACGAGCAGTACTTC.

This clonotype has just a few counts. This sequence joins TRBV12-3 or TRBV12-4 and TRBJ1-1; TRBD1 might be the D (6 bases). This CDR3 is built from 12 residues. Trimming took 2 bases from V and 7 from J, leaving 8 bases between them. The CDR3 reads CASSLNRVEAFF. In DNA, the CDR3 is TGTGCCAGCAGTTTAAACAGGGTTGAAGCTTTCTTT.

This chain joins TRBV30 and TRBJ1-1; D possibly corresponds to TRBD1 (6 bases). Germline-derived CDR1 and CDR2 are GTSNPN and SVGIG (reference sequence). V was cut by 6 bases and J by 2 bases, with 16 bases left in between. The CDR3 length is 14 residues. CDR3 in amino acids: CACGGQLVNTEAFF. In nucleotides, the CDR3 is TGTGCCTGTGGGGGGCAGCTTGTCAACACTGAAGCTTTCTTT.

Ten or more counts support this clonotype. The CDR3 here is CASSRRTELTEAFF. The CDR3 coding sequence is TGTGCCAGCTCACGAAGGACGGAACTGACTGAAGCTTTCTTT. The chain carries TRBV18 and TRBJ1-1; D remains unclear. The CDR3 is made up of 14 amino acids. Germline V gene lookup returns CDR1 KGHSH and CDR2 LQKENI. The V end lost 4 bases, the J end lost 5 bases, and 14 bases lay between the germline ends. Full variable domain (rest looked up from reference TRBV18 and TRBJ1-1): NAGVMQNPRHLVRRRGQEARLRCSPMKGHSHVYWYRQLPEEGLKFMVYLQKENIIDESGMPKERFSAEFPKEGPSILRIQQVVRGDSAAYFCASSRRTELTEAFFGQGTRLTVV.

This clonotype was seen repeatedly, ten times or more. This rearrangement joins TRBV7-9 to TRBJ1-1; D not certain. The length of the CDR3 is 13 residues. The V gene lost 5 bases and the J gene lost 3 bases, with 10 bases spanning the gap. CDR1 and CDR2 (germline): SEHNR, FQNEAQ (reference sequence). CDR3: CASSPPGDTEAFF. CDR3 nucleotides: TGTGCCAGCAGCCCCCCGGGTGACACTGAAGCTTTCTTT.

This clonotype was seen repeatedly, ten times or more. J is TRBJ1-1 and V is TRBV7-2; D remains unclear. The germline CDR1 and CDR2 sequences are SGHTA and FQGNSA. The CDR3 is made up of 15 amino acids. V was trimmed by 5 bases and J by 1 base, leaving 14 bases between them. This CDR3 reads CASSPTPDPNTEAFF. The DNA of the CDR3 is TGTGCCAGCAGCCCCACACCCGATCCGAACACTGAAGCTTTCTTT.

This clonotype was picked up many times. The V and J genes are TRBV20-1 and TRBJ2-1; possibly TRBD2 for D (6 bases). CDR3 length equals 15 residues. The V end was cut by 6 bases, the J end by 1 base, with 16 bases between. Per germline, CDR1 DFQATT and CDR2 SNEGSKA (reference sequence). The CDR3 coding sequence is TGCAGTGCGGAAGAATCGGGAGTATCCTACAATGAGCAGTTCTTC. This codes for CSAEESGVSYNEQFF.

This clonotype was seen repeatedly, ten times or more. J is TRBJ2-5 and V is TRBV20-1; possibly TRBD1 for D (5 bases). The germline CDR1 and CDR2 sequences are DFQATT and SNEGSKA (reference sequence). Between the trimmed V and J ends, which lost 3 bases and 3 bases, there was a span of 20 bases. This CDR3 contains 16 residues. The CDR3 nucleotides are TGCAGTGCTAGCTCCAGTTACAGGAGTAGGAAAGAGACCCAGTACTTC. This sequence encodes CSASSSYRSRKETQYF.

The chain couples TRBV7-2 to TRBJ2-7, with D tentatively TRBD2 (6 bases). Germline-derived CDR1 and CDR2 are SGHTA and FQGNSA. The CDR3 has 15 residues. The V gene lost 5 bases and the J gene lost 4 bases, with 18 bases spanning the gap. The CDR3 DNA is TGTGCCAGCAGCATCATGCGGGGAAAGAGGTACGAGCAGTACTTC. It specifies CASSIMRGKRYEQYF.

The V and J genes are TRBV6-5 and TRBJ1-2, with 8 positions matching TRBD1. With 0 bases clipped from V and 0 bases from J, the junction kept 3 bases outside the gene matches. CDR1 MNHEY and CDR2 SVGAGI come from the germline V gene. The CDR3 runs 16 residues. The CDR3 spells CASSYSTGGTNYGYTF. The CDR3 nucleotides read TGTGCCAGCAGTTACTCCACAGGGGGAACTAACTATGGCTACACCTTC.

The chain recombines TRBV6-1 with TRBJ2-2, with 8 nucleotides matching TRBD1. The CDR3 totals 17 residues. Germline V lookup: CDR1 MNHNS, CDR2 SASEGT. The ends lost 6 bases at V and 4 bases at J; junction bases unmatched: 13. Here the CDR3 reads CASSTPRTGRATGELFF. The CDR3 nucleotides read TGTGCCAGCAGCACCCCCAGGACAGGGCGGGCCACCGGGGAGCTGTTTTTT.

This clonotype was observed at least ten times. This chain's CDR3 is CASSRGQEDTIYF. The CDR3 region has the DNA TGCGCCAGCAGCCGAGGCCAAGAGGACACCATATATTTT. The rearrangement links TRBV4-1 to TRBJ1-3; D gene uncertain. Germline V CDR1 and CDR2: MGHRA, YSYEKL. This CDR3 is 13 amino acids long. The germline V and J ends were trimmed by 4 bases and 8 bases, with 12 bases remaining between them.